The sample holds many counts of the clone carrying this T cell receptor (beta chain). Its antigen is not identified. The CDR3 runs 14 residues. CDR1 and CDR2 (germline): SGHRS, YFSETQ. J gave up 6 bases and V 3 bases, and 5 bases lay outside the gene matches. The data stem from a study of CD8 T cells in ankylosing spondylitis. Overall study findings and caveats: Ankylosing spondylitis blood appeared to carry a characteristic TCR beta motif of several highly homologous variants.

Quantitative 5'-RACE with molecular barcodes produced the TCR beta libraries. TCRdb re-derived calls from the 5' RACE reads in MiXCR, one entry per CDR3 protein. Of 200,000 to 300,000 distinct CDR3 sequences listed, roughly a tenth are singletons. This receptor was taken from a male donor with ankylosing spondylitis or in good health (not recorded which). Sequencing was performed on blood, either unsorted or a sorted T cell fraction (not recorded which). V usage is TRBV5-1 and J usage is TRBJ1-4, with 7 bases that match TRBD1. Here the CDR3 reads CASSSPGGDEKLFF. As DNA, the CDR3 is TGCGCCAGCAGCTCACCAGGGGGGGATGAAAAACTGTTTTTT.